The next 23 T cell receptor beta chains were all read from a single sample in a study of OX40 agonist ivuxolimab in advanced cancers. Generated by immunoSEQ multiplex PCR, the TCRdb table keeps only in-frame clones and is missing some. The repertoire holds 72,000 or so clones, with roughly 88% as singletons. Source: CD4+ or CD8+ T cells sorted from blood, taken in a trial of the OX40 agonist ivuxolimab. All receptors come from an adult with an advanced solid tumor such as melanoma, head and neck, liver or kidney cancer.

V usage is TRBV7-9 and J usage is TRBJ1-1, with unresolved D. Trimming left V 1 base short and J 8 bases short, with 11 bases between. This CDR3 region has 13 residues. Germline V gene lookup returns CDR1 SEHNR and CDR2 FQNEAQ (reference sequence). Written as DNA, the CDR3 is TGTGCCAGCAGCTTAGGGACGCTCTCGGAAGCTTTCTTT. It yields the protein CASSLGTLSEAFF.

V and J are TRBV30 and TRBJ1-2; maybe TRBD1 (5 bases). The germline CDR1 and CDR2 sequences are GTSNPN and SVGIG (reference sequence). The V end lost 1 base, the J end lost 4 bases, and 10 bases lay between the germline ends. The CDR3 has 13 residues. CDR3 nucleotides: TGTGCCTGGAGTGACAGGCGTGTCTATGGCTACACCTTC. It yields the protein CAWSDRRVYGYTF.

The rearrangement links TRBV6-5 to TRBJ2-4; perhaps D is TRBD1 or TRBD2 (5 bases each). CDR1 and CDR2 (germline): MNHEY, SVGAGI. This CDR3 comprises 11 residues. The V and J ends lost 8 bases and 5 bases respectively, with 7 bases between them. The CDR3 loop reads CASGGENIQYF. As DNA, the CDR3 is TGTGCCAGCGGGGGAGAAAACATTCAGTACTTC.

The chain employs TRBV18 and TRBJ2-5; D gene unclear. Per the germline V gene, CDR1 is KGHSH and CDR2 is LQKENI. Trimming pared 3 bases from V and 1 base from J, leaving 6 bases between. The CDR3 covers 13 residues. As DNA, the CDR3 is TGTGCCAGCTCACCGCCACTCCAAGAGACCCAGTACTTC. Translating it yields CASSPPLQETQYF.

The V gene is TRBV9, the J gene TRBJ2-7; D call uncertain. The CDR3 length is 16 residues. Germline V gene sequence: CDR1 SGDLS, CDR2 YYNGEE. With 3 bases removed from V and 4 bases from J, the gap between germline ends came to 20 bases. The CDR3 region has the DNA TGTGCCAGCAGCGGAACCCCCTCAGCGATGGGTTACGAGCAGTACTTC. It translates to CASSGTPSAMGYEQYF.

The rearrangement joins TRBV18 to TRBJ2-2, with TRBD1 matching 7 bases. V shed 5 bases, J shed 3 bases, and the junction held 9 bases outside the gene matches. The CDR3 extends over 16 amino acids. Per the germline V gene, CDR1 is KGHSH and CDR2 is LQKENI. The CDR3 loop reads CASSTDRDRDTGELFF. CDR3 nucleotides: TGTGCCAGCTCAACGGACCGGGACAGAGACACCGGGGAGCTGTTTTTT.

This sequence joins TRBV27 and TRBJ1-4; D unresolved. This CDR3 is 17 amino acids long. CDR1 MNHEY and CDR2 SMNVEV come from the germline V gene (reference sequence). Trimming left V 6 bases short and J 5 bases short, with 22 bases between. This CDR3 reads CASSSSPPGRANEKLFF. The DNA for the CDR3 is TGTGCCAGCAGCTCATCCCCTCCGGGTCGGGCAAATGAAAAACTGTTTTTT.

CDR3 bases: TGTGCCTGGAGTATCGGTGGGCGTCTACCATCGGTAAACTATGGCTACACCTTC. Its protein product is CAWSIGGRLPSVNYGYTF. This chain links TRBV30 with TRBJ1-2; D gene ambiguous. The germline CDR1 and CDR2 sequences are GTSNPN and SVGIG (reference sequence). Deletions cut 2 bases from V and 2 bases from J, with 24 bases between. This CDR3 has 18 amino acids.

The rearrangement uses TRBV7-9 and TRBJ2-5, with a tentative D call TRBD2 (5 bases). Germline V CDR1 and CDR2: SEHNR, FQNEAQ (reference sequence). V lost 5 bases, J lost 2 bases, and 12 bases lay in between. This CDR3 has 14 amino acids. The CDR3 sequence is CASSPGGAQETQYF. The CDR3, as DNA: TGTGCCAGCAGCCCAGGAGGCGCACAAGAGACCCAGTACTTC.

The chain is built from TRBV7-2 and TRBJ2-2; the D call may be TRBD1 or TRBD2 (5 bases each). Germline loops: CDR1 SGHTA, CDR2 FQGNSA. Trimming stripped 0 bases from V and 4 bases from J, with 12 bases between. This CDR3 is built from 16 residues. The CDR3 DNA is TGTGCCAGCAGCTTAGCGCCGGGGCTAGGCACCGGGGAGCTGTTTTTT. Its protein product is CASSLAPGLGTGELFF.

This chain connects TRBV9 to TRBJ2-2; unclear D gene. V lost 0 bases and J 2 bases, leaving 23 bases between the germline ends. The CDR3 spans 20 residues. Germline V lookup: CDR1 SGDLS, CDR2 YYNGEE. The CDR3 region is CASSVGLGGLAQSNTGELFF. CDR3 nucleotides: TGTGCCAGCAGCGTAGGTCTGGGTGGCTTGGCGCAGAGCAACACCGGGGAGCTGTTTTTT.

The DNA of the CDR3 is TGTGCCAGCTCACCTGCCACAGGGGACGGCTACACCTTC. Residues: CASSPATGDGYTF. The rearrangement joins TRBV18 to TRBJ1-2; 7 bases line up with TRBD1. The CDR3 runs 13 residues. V lost 3 bases to trimming and J lost 8 bases; unmatched junction nucleotides: 6. The V gene's germline CDR1 is KGHSH and CDR2 LQKENI.

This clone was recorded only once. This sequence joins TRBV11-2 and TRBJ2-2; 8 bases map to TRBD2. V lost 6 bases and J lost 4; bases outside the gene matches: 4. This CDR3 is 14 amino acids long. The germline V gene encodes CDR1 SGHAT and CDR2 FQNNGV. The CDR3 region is CASRTGGPTGELFF. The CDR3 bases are TGTGCCAGCAGGACGGGGGGGCCCACCGGGGAGCTGTTTTTT.

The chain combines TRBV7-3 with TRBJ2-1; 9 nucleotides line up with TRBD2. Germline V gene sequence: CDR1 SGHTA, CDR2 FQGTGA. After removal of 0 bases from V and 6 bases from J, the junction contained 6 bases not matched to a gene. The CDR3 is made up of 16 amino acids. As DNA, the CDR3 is TGTGCCAGCAGCTTAACGGTTAGCGGGAGTCGCAATGAGCAGTTCTTC. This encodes CASSLTVSGSRNEQFF.

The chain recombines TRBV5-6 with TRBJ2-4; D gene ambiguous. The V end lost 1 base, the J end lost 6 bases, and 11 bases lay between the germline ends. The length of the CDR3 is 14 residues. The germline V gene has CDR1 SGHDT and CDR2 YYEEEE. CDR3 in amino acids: CASSLWANGNIQYF. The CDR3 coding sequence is TGTGCCAGCAGCTTGTGGGCTAACGGAAACATTCAGTACTTC.

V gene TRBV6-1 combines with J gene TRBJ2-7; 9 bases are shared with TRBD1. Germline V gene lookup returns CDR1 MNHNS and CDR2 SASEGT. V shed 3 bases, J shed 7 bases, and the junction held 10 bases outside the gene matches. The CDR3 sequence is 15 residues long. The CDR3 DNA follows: TGTGCCAGCAGTGAGAGAACAGGGGGCTTAGGGGAGCAGTACTTC. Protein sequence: CASSERTGGLGEQYF.

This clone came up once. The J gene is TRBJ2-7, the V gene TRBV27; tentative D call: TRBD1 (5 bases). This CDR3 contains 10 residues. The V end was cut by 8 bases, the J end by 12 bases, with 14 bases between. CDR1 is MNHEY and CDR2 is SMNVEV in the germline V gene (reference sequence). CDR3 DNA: TGTGCCAGCGGCCGACAGAAACGGTACTTC. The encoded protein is CASGRQKRYF.

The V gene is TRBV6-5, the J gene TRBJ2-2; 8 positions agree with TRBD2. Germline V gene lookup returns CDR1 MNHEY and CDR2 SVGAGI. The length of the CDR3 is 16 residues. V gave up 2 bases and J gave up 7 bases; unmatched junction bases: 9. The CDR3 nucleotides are TGTGCCAGCAGTTACGGGATAGCGGGAATCAGCGGGGAGCTGTTTTTT. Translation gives CASSYGIAGISGELFF.

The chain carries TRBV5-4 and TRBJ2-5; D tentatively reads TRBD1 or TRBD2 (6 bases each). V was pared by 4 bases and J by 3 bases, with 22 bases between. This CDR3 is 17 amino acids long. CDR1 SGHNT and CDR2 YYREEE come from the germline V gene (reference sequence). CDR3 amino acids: CASSPGQLMGGKETQYF. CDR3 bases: TGTGCCAGCAGCCCTGGACAGCTTATGGGGGGTAAAGAGACCCAGTACTTC.

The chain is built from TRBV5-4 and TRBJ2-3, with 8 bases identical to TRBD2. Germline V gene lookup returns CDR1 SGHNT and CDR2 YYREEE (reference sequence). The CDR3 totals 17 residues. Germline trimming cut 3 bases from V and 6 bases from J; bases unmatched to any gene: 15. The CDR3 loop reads CASSSRRTGGLGDTQYF. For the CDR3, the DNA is TGTGCCAGCAGCTCCCGTAGAACGGGGGGGCTTGGTGATACGCAGTATTTT.

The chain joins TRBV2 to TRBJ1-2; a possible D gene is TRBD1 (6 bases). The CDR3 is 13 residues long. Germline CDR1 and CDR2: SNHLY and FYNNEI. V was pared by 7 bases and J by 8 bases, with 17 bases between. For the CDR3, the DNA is TGTGCCAGCAAATCGGAGGGGGTAGGAGGCTACACCTTC. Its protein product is CASKSEGVGGYTF.

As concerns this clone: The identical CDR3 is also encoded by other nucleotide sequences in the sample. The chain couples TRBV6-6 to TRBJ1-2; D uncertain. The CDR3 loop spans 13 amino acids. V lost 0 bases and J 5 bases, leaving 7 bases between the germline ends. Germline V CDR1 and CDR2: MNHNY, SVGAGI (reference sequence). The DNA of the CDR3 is TGTGCCAGCAGTTACTCGAATGGGTATGGCTACACCTTC. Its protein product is CASSYSNGYGYTF.

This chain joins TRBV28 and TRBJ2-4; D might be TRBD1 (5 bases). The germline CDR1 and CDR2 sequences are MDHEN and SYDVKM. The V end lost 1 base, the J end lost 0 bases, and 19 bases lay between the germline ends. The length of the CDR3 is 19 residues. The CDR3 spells CASSLFRRADQLAKNIQYF. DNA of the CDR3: TGTGCCAGCAGTTTATTTCGCAGGGCGGACCAACTAGCCAAAAACATTCAGTACTTC.